This TCR beta chain comes out of a study of CD8+CD57+ T cells in acquired aplastic anemia. Study-level information: DNA from sorted CD4+ and CD8+ cells averaged around 3 ug. Study outcomes and limitations: Comparison of patients with controls identified some 29 shared CD8+ CDR3 sequences.

According to the study, genomic DNA was the template for TCR beta VDJ and CDR3 profiling. TCRdb itself ran the reads through MiXCR, one entry per CDR3 protein. Here the sample spans 90,000 to 130,000 distinct CDR3 sequences, around 53% being singletons. J lost 5 bases, V lost 4 bases, and 2 bases had no gene match. The CDR3 is 13 amino acids. Germline V gene data show CDR1 as MGHDK and CDR2 as SYGVNS. About this clonotype: The antigen remains unidentified.

This clonotype originated in a human donor in good health, serving as a control. The chain joins TRBV25-1 to TRBJ1-2; 9 bases are shared with TRBD1. Sequencing input: sorted CD4+, CD8+, or CD8+CD57+ T cells (not recorded which) from PBMCs. Here the CDR3 DNA reads TGTGCCAGCAGTGCCGGGACAGGGTATGGCTACACCTTC. Translated, it gives CASSAGTGYGYTF.